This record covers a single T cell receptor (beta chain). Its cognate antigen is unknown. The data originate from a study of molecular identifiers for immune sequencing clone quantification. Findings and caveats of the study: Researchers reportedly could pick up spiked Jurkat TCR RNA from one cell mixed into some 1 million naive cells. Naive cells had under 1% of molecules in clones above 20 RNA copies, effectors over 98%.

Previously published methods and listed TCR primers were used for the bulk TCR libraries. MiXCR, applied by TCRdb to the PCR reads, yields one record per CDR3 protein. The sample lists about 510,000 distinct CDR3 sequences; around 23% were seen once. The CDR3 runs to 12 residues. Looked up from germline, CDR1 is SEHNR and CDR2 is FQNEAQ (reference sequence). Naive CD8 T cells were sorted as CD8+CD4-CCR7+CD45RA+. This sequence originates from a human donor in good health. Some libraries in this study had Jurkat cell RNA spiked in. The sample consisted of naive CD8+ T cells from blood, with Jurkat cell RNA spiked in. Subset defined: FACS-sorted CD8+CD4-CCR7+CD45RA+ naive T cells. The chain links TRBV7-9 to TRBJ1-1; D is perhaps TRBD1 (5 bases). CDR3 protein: CAQSGGTTEAFF. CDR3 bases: TGTGCTCAAAGCGGGGGGACCACTGAAGCTTTCTTT.